A single sample is the source of the 2 T cell receptor beta chains below, sequenced in a study of T cell responses to AZD1222 COVID-19 vaccine. The repertoire was sequenced with immunoSEQ multiplex PCR; TCRdb's copy has only in-frame clones and lacks some. The sample shows 150,000 to 200,000 clones, roughly 90% of them seen only once. Sequences were derived from peripheral blood, sampled 28 days after the second AZD1222 dose. The receptors were gathered from an adult who received the AZD1222 COVID-19 vaccine.

Details on this clone: Other nucleotide sequences from this sample produce the same CDR3. The chain couples TRBV3-1 (or the pseudogene TRBV3-2) to TRBJ1-1; D is perhaps TRBD1 (6 bases). This CDR3 region has 12 residues. Germline CDR1 and CDR2: LGHDT and YNNKEL (reference sequence). The V gene lost 2 bases and the J gene lost 6 bases, with 7 bases spanning the gap. The CDR3 bases are TGTGCCAGCAGCCAAAAGGGGGCTGAAGCTTTCTTT. This codes for CASSQKGAEAFF.

V and J are TRBV2 and TRBJ2-2, with D possibly called TRBD1 or TRBD2 (7 bases each). CDR1 and CDR2 (germline): SNHLY, FYNNEI. The CDR3 is made up of 15 amino acids. V was shortened by 8 bases and J by 7 bases, with 20 bases between the two germline ends. The CDR3 sequence: CASAFNRGGDGELFF. The CDR3, as DNA: TGTGCCAGCGCCTTTAACAGGGGAGGGGACGGGGAGCTGTTTTTT.